This is a list of T cell receptor beta chains from one sample in a study of control samples from healthy donors and cancer patients. Sequenced by immunoSEQ multiplex PCR; TCRdb stores in-frame clones only, minus some. The sample carries fewer than 130,000 clones, approximately 88% recorded once. Sequenced: PBMCs. These receptors all come from a woman aged 55 to 70 with lung cancer. The CDR3 runs from the conserved cysteine through the conserved F or W. The order of the fields is J gene, D gene, V gene, clone size, CDR3 protein, CDR3 DNA. The D gene is left open where the match is weak. Clone size is stated in some rows and not others, as once, few, many or a class when expanded.

J gene: TRBJ1-1
D gene: NA
V gene: TRBV5-1
clone size: NA
CDR3 protein: CASSFTAGPNTEAFF
CDR3 DNA: TGCGCCAGCAGCTTCACGGCAGGACCGAACACTGAAGCTTTCTTT

J gene: TRBJ1-5
D gene: TRBD1
V gene: TRBV19
clone size: NA
CDR3 protein: CASSPEGDRVQHF
CDR3 DNA: TGTGCCAGTAGTCCAGAGGGTGACAGGGTACAGCATTTT

J gene: TRBJ1-2
D gene: NA
V gene: TRBV6-1
clone size: few
CDR3 protein: CASSESDGYYGYTF
CDR3 DNA: TGTGCCAGCAGTGAATCGGACGGATACTATGGCTACACCTTC

J gene: TRBJ2-1
D gene: NA
V gene: TRBV27
clone size: NA
CDR3 protein: CASSLMWGGYEQFF
CDR3 DNA: TGTGCCAGCAGTTTAATGTGGGGCGGGTATGAGCAGTTCTTC

J gene: TRBJ1-1
D gene: TRBD1
V gene: TRBV5-8
clone size: NA
CDR3 protein: CASSFHRGGDTEAFF
CDR3 DNA: TGTGCCAGCAGCTTCCACAGGGGAGGGGACACTGAAGCTTTCTTT

J gene: TRBJ1-2
D gene: TRBD1
V gene: TRBV7-9
clone size: few
CDR3 protein: CASSPGTGENYGYTF
CDR3 DNA: TGTGCCAGCAGCCCCGGGACAGGGGAGAACTATGGCTACACCTTC

J gene: TRBJ1-2
D gene: NA
V gene: TRBV10-3
clone size: few
CDR3 protein: CAISSGAIYGYTF
CDR3 DNA: TGTGCCATCAGCTCCGGGGCCATCTATGGCTACACCTTC

J gene: TRBJ1-5
D gene: TRBD1
V gene: TRBV7-8
clone size: NA
CDR3 protein: CASSSQGDQPQHF
CDR3 DNA: TGTGCCAGCAGCTCACAGGGGGATCAGCCCCAGCATTTT

J gene: TRBJ1-1
D gene: NA
V gene: TRBV2
clone size: NA
CDR3 protein: CASMGDANTEAFF
CDR3 DNA: TGTGCCAGCATGGGAGACGCCAACACTGAAGCTTTCTTT

J gene: TRBJ1-3
D gene: NA
V gene: TRBV14
clone size: NA
CDR3 protein: CASSQVSNTIYF
CDR3 DNA: TGTGCCAGCAGCCAAGTCTCAAACACCATATATTTT

J gene: TRBJ1-5
D gene: NA
V gene: TRBV4-1
clone size: few
CDR3 protein: CASSQDLDSGGGQPQHF
CDR3 DNA: TGCGCCAGCAGCCAAGATCTTGACAGTGGCGGGGGTCAGCCCCAGCATTTT

J gene: TRBJ1-2
D gene: NA
V gene: TRBV13
clone size: NA
CDR3 protein: CASSFFRRNYGYTF
CDR3 DNA: TGTGCCAGCAGCTTCTTCCGACGGAACTATGGCTACACCTTC

J gene: TRBJ1-6
D gene: NA
V gene: TRBV30
clone size: once
CDR3 protein: CAWSTGPTGGGSPLHF
CDR3 DNA: TGTGCCTGGAGTACCGGGCCGACAGGAGGGGGATCGCCCCTCCACTTT

J gene: TRBJ2-2
D gene: NA
V gene: TRBV27
clone size: NA
CDR3 protein: CASSFAPTDTGELFF
CDR3 DNA: TGTGCCAGCAGTTTCGCACCCACGGACACCGGGGAGCTGTTTTTT

J gene: TRBJ1-3
D gene: TRBD1
V gene: TRBV28
clone size: NA
CDR3 protein: CASSGSLGQGYTIYF
CDR3 DNA: TGTGCCAGCAGTGGCAGCTTGGGACAGGGTTACACCATATATTTT

J gene: TRBJ1-1
D gene: NA
V gene: TRBV30
clone size: few
CDR3 protein: CAWEQERSTEAFF
CDR3 DNA: TGTGCCTGGGAACAGGAGAGGTCCACTGAAGCTTTCTTT

J gene: TRBJ1-1
D gene: NA
V gene: TRBV2
clone size: once
CDR3 protein: CASSELENTEAFF
CDR3 DNA: TGTGCCAGCAGTGAATTGGAGAACACTGAAGCTTTCTTT

J gene: TRBJ1-3
D gene: NA
V gene: TRBV19
clone size: NA
CDR3 protein: CASSISRIDSSGNTIYF
CDR3 DNA: TGTGCCAGTAGTATAAGCCGAATCGACAGCTCTGGAAACACCATATATTTT

J gene: TRBJ1-2
D gene: NA
V gene: TRBV3-1/TRBV3-2
clone size: NA
CDR3 protein: CASSQGLGDYTF
CDR3 DNA: TGTGCCAGCAGCCAAGGGTTAGGGGACTACACCTTC

J gene: TRBJ1-4
D gene: NA
V gene: TRBV4-1
clone size: few
CDR3 protein: CASSLAGEKLFF
CDR3 DNA: TGCGCCAGCAGCCTGGCGGGGGAAAAACTGTTTTTT

J gene: TRBJ1-2
D gene: NA
V gene: TRBV7-2
clone size: NA
CDR3 protein: CASSLWGPGYGYTF
CDR3 DNA: TGTGCCAGCAGCTTATGGGGGCCGGGCTATGGCTACACCTTC

J gene: TRBJ1-5
D gene: NA
V gene: TRBV11-3
clone size: NA
CDR3 protein: CASSLGYNQPQHF
CDR3 DNA: TGTGCCAGCAGCTTGGGATACAATCAGCCCCAGCATTTT

J gene: TRBJ1-2
D gene: NA
V gene: TRBV2
clone size: NA
CDR3 protein: CASYGGRGYTF
CDR3 DNA: TGTGCCAGCTACGGGGGACGGGGCTACACCTTC

J gene: TRBJ2-7
D gene: NA
V gene: TRBV11-3
clone size: NA
CDR3 protein: CASSHQFGGPYEQYF
CDR3 DNA: TGTGCCAGCAGCCACCAGTTCGGGGGGCCCTACGAGCAGTACTTC

J gene: TRBJ2-3
D gene: NA
V gene: TRBV10-3
clone size: NA
CDR3 protein: CAISGLVTDGTDTQYF
CDR3 DNA: TGTGCCATCAGTGGGTTAGTAACAGACGGCACAGATACGCAGTATTTT

J gene: TRBJ1-4
D gene: NA
V gene: TRBV2
clone size: NA
CDR3 protein: CASSEEGRGGEKLFF
CDR3 DNA: TGTGCCAGCAGTGAAGAGGGCAGGGGCGGCGAAAAACTGTTTTTT

J gene: TRBJ1-5
D gene: NA
V gene: TRBV6-6
clone size: NA
CDR3 protein: CASSPRGNQPQHF
CDR3 DNA: TGTGCCAGCAGCCCCAGGGGCAATCAGCCCCAGCATTTT

J gene: TRBJ2-7
D gene: NA
V gene: TRBV2
clone size: NA
CDR3 protein: CASSDRQALITYEQYF
CDR3 DNA: TGTGCCAGCAGTGACCGGCAGGCACTGATTACCTACGAGCAGTACTTC

J gene: TRBJ2-7
D gene: NA
V gene: TRBV7-8
clone size: few
CDR3 protein: CASSLVVEGVKYF
CDR3 DNA: TGTGCCAGCAGCTTAGTCGTCGAGGGAGTGAAGTACTTC

J gene: TRBJ1-2
D gene: NA
V gene: TRBV9
clone size: few
CDR3 protein: CASSPRNSYGYTF
CDR3 DNA: TGTGCCAGCAGCCCTAGGAACAGCTATGGCTACACCTTC

J gene: TRBJ1-6
D gene: NA
V gene: TRBV9
clone size: NA
CDR3 protein: CASSVGLSYNSPLHF
CDR3 DNA: TGTGCCAGCAGCGTAGGTCTCAGCTATAATTCACCCCTCCACTTT

J gene: TRBJ1-6
D gene: TRBD1
V gene: TRBV7-8
clone size: once
CDR3 protein: CASSFLPYRGTGPYSPLHF
CDR3 DNA: TGTGCCAGCAGCTTTCTTCCCTACCGGGGGACAGGTCCGTATTCACCCCTCCACTTT

J gene: TRBJ2-1
D gene: NA
V gene: TRBV5-1
clone size: NA
CDR3 protein: CASSPSGGKQGVNEQFF
CDR3 DNA: TGCGCCAGCAGCCCATCGGGGGGTAAACAGGGGGTCAATGAGCAGTTCTTC

J gene: TRBJ2-3
D gene: TRBD2
V gene: TRBV14
clone size: NA
CDR3 protein: CASSFGGGTDTQYF
CDR3 DNA: TGTGCCAGCAGCTTCGGGGGGGGCACAGATACGCAGTATTTT

J gene: TRBJ2-1
D gene: NA
V gene: TRBV7-7
clone size: NA
CDR3 protein: CASSLGQGNEQFF
CDR3 DNA: TGTGCTAGCAGCTTAGGTCAGGGCAATGAGCAGTTCTTC

J gene: TRBJ1-3
D gene: NA
V gene: TRBV6-5
clone size: NA
CDR3 protein: CASSRSEVGNTIYF
CDR3 DNA: TGTGCCAGCAGTCGTTCCGAGGTTGGAAACACCATATATTTT

J gene: TRBJ1-5
D gene: NA
V gene: TRBV6-2/TRBV6-3
clone size: NA
CDR3 protein: CASSYSQGPTGNQPQHF
CDR3 DNA: TGTGCCAGCAGTTACTCTCAGGGCCCCACGGGGAATCAGCCCCAGCATTTT

J gene: TRBJ2-2
D gene: TRBD1
V gene: TRBV5-1
clone size: once
CDR3 protein: CASSLSGTGTGELFF
CDR3 DNA: TGCGCCAGCAGCCTAAGCGGGACAGGGACCGGGGAGCTGTTTTTT

J gene: TRBJ1-1
D gene: TRBD1
V gene: TRBV29-1
clone size: NA
CDR3 protein: CSVSPGQGTEAFF
CDR3 DNA: TGCAGCGTTTCCCCGGGACAGGGAACTGAAGCTTTCTTT

J gene: TRBJ1-4
D gene: TRBD1
V gene: TRBV25-1
clone size: NA
CDR3 protein: CASSEGTGGTAYNEKLFF
CDR3 DNA: TGTGCCAGCAGTGAAGGAACGGGAGGGACAGCCTACAATGAAAAACTGTTTTTT

J gene: TRBJ1-2
D gene: NA
V gene: TRBV5-4
clone size: once
CDR3 protein: CTSSAVLTGFYRYTF
CDR3 DNA: TGTACCAGCAGCGCGGTCCTAACAGGATTCTACCGCTACACCTTC

J gene: TRBJ2-5
D gene: NA
V gene: TRBV7-9
clone size: NA
CDR3 protein: CASSLGQGQETQYF
CDR3 DNA: TGTGCCAGCAGCTTAGGGCAGGGCCAAGAGACCCAGTACTTC

J gene: TRBJ2-6
D gene: NA
V gene: TRBV19
clone size: NA
CDR3 protein: CASSIEGISGANVLTF
CDR3 DNA: TGTGCCAGTAGTATAGAGGGGATCTCTGGGGCCAACGTCCTGACTTTC

J gene: TRBJ1-1
D gene: NA
V gene: TRBV7-9
clone size: NA
CDR3 protein: CASSSLERNTEAFF
CDR3 DNA: TGTGCCAGCAGCTCCTTGGAGAGGAACACTGAAGCTTTCTTT

J gene: TRBJ2-3
D gene: NA
V gene: TRBV7-9
clone size: once
CDR3 protein: CASSLARQPSTDTQYF
CDR3 DNA: TGTGCCAGCAGCTTAGCGCGACAGCCTAGCACAGATACGCAGTATTTT

J gene: TRBJ2-7
D gene: TRBD2
V gene: TRBV29-1
clone size: few
CDR3 protein: CSGAAGGTYEQYF
CDR3 DNA: TGCAGCGGGGCGGCGGGAGGTACCTACGAGCAGTACTTC